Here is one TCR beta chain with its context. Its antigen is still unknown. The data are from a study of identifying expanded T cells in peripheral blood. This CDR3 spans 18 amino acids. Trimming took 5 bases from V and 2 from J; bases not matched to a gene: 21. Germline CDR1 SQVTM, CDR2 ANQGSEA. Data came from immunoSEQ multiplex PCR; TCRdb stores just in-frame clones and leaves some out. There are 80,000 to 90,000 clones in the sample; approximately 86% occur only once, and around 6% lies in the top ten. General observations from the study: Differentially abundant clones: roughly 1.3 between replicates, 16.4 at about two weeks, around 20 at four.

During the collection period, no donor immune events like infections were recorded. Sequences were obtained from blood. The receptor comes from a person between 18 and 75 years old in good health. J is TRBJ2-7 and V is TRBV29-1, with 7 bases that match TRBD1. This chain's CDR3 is CSVLKLEPSGQRTYEQYF. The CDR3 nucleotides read TGCAGCGTTCTCAAACTCGAGCCTTCGGGACAGCGCACCTACGAGCAGTACTTC.